This T cell receptor beta chain was observed in a study of blood T cells in healthy people across ages. Notes on the study in general: Investigators treated diversity estimates from one million T cells as underestimates. Observed TCR beta diversity per million T cells went down as age went up. This fall followed a roughly linear course with age.

With respect to this clonotype: Its antigen remains unknown.

Caucasian individuals from Russia who were healthy and aged about 6 to 95 acted as donors. The CDR3 length is 11 residues. Germline CDR1 and CDR2: MNHNS and SASEGT. Trimming pared 6 bases from V and 10 bases from J, leaving 12 bases between. A second PCR of about 7 to 12 cycles used a sample-barcoded 5' primer and a J-beta primer mix. The template-switch adaptor was a 5' adaptor with 12 random nucleotides. It tagged each cDNA molecule. TCRdb re-called the 5' RACE reads with MiXCR, one entry per CDR3 protein. The sample shows some 920,000 distinct CDR3 sequences, roughly 51% of them seen only once. The sequenced material came from blood. This receptor was taken from a woman aged 55-69 years in good health. This chain connects TRBV6-1 to TRBJ1-2; D is possibly TRBD1 (6 bases). The CDR3 bases are TGTGCCAGCAGGACAGGAGGTATCTACACCTTC. Protein sequence: CASRTGGIYTF.